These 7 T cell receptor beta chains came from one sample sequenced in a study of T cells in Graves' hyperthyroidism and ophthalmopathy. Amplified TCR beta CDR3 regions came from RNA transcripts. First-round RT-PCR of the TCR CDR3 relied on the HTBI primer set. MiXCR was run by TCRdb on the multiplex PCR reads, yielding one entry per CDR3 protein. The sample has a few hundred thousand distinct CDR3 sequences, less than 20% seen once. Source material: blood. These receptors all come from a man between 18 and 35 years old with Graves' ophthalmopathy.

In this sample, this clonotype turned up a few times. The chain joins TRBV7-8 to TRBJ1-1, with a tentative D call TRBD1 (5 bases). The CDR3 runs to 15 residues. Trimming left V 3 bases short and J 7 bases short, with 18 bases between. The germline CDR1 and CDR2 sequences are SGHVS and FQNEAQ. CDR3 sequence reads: CASSFYGWGIDEAFF. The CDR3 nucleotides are TGTGCCAGCAGCTTTTACGGTTGGGGGATTGATGAAGCTTTCTTT.

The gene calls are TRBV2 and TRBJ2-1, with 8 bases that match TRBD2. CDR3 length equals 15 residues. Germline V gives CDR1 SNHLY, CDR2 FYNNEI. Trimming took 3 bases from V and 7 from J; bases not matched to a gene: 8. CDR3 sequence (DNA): TGTGCCAGCAGTGACGGGGGGGGGGCAAGGAATGAGCAGTTCTTC. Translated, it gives CASSDGGGARNEQFF.

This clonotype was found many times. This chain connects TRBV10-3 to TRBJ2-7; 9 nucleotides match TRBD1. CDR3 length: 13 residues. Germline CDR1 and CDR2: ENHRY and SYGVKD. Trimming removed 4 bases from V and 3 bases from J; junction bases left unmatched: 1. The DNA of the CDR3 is TGTGCCATCAGTGGACAGGGGGGCTACGAGCAGTACTTC. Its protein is CAISGQGGYEQYF.

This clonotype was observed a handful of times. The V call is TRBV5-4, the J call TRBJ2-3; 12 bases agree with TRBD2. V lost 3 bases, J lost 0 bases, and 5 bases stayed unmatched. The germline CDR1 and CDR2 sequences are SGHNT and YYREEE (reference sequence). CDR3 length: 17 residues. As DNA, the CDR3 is TGTGCCAGCAGCTCTACTAGCGGGGGGTTTAGCACAGATACGCAGTATTTT. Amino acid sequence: CASSSTSGGFSTDTQYF. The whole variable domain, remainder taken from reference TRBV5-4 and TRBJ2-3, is ETGVTQSPTHLIKTRGQQVTLRCSSQSGHNTVSWYQQALGQGPQFIFQYYREEENGRGNFPPRFSGLQFPNYSSELNVNALELDDSALYLCASSSTSGGFSTDTQYFGPGTRLTVL.

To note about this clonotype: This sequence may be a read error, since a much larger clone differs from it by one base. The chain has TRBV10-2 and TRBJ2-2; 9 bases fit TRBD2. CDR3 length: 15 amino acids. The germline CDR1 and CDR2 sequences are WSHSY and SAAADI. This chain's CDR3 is CASSEQGLASGEPFF. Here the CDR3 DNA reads TGCGCCAGCAGTGAGCAAGGACTAGCGAGCGGGGAGCCGTTTTTT.

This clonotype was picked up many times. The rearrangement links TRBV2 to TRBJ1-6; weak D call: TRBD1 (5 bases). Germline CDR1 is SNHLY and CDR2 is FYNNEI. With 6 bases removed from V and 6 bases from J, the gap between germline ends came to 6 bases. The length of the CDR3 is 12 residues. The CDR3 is CASRQGNSPLHF. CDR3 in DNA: TGTGCCAGCAGGCAGGGTAATTCACCCCTCCACTTT.

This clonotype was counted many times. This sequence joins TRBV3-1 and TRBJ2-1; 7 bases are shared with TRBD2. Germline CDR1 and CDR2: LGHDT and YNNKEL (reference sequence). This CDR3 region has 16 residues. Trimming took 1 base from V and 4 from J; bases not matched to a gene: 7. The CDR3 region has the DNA TGTGCCAGCAGCCAAGGTTCGAGCGGGGTATACAATGAGCAGTTCTTC. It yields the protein CASSQGSSGVYNEQFF.